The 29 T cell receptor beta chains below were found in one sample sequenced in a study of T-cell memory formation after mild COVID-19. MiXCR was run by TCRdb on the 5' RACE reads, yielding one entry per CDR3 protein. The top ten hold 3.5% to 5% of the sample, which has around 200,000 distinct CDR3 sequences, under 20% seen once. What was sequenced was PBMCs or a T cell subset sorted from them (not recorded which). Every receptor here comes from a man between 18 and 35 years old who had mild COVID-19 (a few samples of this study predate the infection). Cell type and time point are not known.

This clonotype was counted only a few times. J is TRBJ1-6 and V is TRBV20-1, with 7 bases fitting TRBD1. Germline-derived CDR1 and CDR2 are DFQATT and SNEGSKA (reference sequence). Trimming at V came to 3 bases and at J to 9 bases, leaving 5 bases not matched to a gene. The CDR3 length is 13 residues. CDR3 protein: CSASLQGVSPLHF. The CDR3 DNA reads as TGCAGTGCTAGCTTGCAGGGGGTTTCACCCCTCCACTTT.

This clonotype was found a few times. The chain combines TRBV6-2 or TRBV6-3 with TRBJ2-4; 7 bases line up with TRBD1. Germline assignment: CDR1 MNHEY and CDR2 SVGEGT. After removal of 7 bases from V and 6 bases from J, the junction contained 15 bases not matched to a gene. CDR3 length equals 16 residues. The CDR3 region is CASTEETGKMGNIQYF. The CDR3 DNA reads TGTGCCAGCACGGAGGAGACAGGGAAGATGGGAAACATTCAGTACTTC.

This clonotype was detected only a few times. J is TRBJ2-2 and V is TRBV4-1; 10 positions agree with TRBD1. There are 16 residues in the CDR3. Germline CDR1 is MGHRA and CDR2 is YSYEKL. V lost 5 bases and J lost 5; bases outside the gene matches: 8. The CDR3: CASSSYWTGGTGELFF. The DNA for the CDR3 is TGCGCCAGCAGCTCTTACTGGACAGGGGGTACCGGGGAGCTGTTTTTT.

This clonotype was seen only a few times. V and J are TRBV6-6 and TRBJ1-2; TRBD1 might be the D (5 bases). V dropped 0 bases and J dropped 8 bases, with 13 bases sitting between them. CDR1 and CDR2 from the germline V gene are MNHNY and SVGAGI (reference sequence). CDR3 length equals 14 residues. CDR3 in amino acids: CASSYSPGIQGYTF. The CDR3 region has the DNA TGTGCCAGCAGTTACTCGCCAGGGATACAGGGCTACACCTTC.

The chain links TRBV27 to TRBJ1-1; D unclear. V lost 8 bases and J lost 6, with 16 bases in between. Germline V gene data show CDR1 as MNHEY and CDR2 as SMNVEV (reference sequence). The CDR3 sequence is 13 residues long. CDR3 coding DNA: TGTGCCAGCGCCAAAGTGAGTAGATCTGAAGCTTTCTTT. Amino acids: CASAKVSRSEAFF.

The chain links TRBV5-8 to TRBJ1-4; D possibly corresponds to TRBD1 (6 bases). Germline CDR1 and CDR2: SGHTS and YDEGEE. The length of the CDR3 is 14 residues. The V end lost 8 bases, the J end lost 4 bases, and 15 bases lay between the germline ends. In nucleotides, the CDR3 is TGTGCCAGTCCTTTGGACAGCCTTAATGAAAAACTGTTTTTT. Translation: CASPLDSLNEKLFF.

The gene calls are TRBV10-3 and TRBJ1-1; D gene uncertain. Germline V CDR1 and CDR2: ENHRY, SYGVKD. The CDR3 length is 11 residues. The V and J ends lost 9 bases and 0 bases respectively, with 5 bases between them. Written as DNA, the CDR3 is TGTGCCATTCAGGTGAACACTGAAGCTTTCTTT. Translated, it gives CAIQVNTEAFF.

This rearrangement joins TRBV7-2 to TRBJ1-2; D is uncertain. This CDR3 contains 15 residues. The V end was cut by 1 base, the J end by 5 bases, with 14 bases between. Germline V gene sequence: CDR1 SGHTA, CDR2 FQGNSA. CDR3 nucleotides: TGTGCCAGCAGCTTAGGGGGAGCAGTGGAGTATGGCTACACCTTC. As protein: CASSLGGAVEYGYTF.

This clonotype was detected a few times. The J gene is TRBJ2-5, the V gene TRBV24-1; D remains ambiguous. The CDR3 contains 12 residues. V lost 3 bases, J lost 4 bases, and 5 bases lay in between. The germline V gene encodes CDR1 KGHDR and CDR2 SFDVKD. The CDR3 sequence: CATSDVTETQYF. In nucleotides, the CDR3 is TGTGCCACCAGTGATGTGACAGAGACCCAGTACTTC.

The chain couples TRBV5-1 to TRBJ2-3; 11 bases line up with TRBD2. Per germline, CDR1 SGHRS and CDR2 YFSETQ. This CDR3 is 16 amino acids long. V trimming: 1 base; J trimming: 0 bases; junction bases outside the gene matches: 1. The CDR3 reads CASSLTSGGSTDTQYF. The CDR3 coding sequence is TGCGCCAGCAGCTTGACTAGCGGGGGTAGCACAGATACGCAGTATTTT.

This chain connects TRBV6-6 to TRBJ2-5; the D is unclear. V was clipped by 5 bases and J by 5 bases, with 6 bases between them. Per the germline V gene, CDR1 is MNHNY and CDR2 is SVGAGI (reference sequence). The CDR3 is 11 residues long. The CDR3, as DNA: TGTGCCAGCAGTGCGACGGAGACCCAGTACTTC. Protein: CASSATETQYF.

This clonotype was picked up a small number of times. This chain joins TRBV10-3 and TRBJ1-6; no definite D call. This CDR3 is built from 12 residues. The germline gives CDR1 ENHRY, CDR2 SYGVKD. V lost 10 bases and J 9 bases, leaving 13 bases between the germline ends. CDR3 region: CASRSSGSPLHF. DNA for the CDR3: TGTGCCAGCAGGTCAAGCGGTTCACCCCTCCACTTT.

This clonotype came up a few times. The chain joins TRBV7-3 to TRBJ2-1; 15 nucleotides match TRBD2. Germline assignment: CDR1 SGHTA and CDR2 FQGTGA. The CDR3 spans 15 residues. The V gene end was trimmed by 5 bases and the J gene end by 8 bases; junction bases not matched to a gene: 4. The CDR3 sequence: CASSLGLAGGDEQFF. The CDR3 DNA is TGTGCCAGCAGCCTCGGACTAGCGGGGGGGGATGAGCAGTTCTTC.

CDR3 protein: CASSTRHVVETQYF. For the CDR3, the DNA is TGTGCCAGCAGCACCCGCCACGTGGTGGAGACCCAGTACTTC. This chain connects TRBV21-1 to TRBJ2-5; TRBD2 is taken as the D call from the table, unchecked against the DNA. TRBV21-1 is a pseudogene locus. The CDR3 is 14 amino acids.

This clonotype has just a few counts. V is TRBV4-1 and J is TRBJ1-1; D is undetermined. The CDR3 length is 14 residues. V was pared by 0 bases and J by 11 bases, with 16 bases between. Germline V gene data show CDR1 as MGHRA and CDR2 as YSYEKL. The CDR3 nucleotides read TGCGCCAGCAGCCAAGAAAGGGCTCAGCGAATTGCTTTCTTT. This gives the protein CASSQERAQRIAFF.

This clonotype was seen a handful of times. The CDR3 DNA follows: TGTGCCAGCAGCACAATCGAGACCCAGTACTTC. Its translation: CASSTIETQYF. The V gene is TRBV7-2, the J gene TRBJ2-5; no clear D. CDR1 and CDR2 from the germline V gene are SGHTA and FQGNSA. CDR3 size: 11 residues. V was shortened by 5 bases and J by 5 bases, with 6 bases between the two germline ends.

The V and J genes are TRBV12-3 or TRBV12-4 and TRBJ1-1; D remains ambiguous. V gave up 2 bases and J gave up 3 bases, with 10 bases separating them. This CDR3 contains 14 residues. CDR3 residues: CASSLSQGDTEAFF. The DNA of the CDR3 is TGTGCCAGCAGTTTAAGTCAAGGAGACACTGAAGCTTTCTTT.

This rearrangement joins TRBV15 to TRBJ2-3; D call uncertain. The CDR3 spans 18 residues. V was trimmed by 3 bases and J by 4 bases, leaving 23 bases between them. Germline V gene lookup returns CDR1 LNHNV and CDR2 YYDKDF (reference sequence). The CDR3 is CATSSQGSSGGSADTQYF. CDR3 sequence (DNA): TGTGCCACCAGCAGCCAAGGCAGTTCGGGTGGGTCCGCAGATACGCAGTATTTT.

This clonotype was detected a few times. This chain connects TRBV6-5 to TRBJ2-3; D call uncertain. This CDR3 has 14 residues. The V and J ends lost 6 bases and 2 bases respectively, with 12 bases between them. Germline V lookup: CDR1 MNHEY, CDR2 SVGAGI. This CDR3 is CASSLTDPTDTQYF. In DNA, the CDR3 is TGTGCCAGCAGCTTAACAGATCCCACAGATACGCAGTATTTT.

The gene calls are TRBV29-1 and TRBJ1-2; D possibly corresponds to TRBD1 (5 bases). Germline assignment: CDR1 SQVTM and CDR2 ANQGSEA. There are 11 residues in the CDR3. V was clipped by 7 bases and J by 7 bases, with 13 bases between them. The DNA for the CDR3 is TGCAGCGCTAGACGGGGCCCTGGCTACACCTTC. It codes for CSARRGPGYTF.

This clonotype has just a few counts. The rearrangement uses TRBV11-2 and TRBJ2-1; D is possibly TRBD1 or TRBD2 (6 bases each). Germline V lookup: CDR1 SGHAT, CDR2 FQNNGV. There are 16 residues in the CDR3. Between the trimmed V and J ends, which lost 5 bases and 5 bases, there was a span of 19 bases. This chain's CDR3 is CASSAFGGQLHNEQFF. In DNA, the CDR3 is TGTGCCAGCAGCGCCTTCGGGGGCCAGCTACACAATGAGCAGTTCTTC.

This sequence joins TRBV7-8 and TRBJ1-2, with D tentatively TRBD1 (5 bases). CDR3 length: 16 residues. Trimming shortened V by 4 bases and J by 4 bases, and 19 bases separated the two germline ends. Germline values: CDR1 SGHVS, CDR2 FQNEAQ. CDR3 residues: CASSSLSGRRVYGYTF. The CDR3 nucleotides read TGTGCCAGCAGCTCGCTCTCAGGGAGGAGGGTCTATGGCTACACCTTC.

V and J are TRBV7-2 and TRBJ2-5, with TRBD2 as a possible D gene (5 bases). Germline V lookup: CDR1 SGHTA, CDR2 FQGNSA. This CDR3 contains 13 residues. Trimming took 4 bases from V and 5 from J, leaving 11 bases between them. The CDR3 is CASSSTSIETQYF. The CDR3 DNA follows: TGTGCCAGCAGCTCTACTAGTATTGAGACCCAGTACTTC. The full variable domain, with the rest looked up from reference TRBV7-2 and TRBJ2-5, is GAGVSQSPSNKVTEKGKDVELRCDPISGHTALYWYRQSLGQGLEFLIYFQGNSAPDKSGLPSDRFSAERTGGSVSTLTIQRTQQEDSAVYLCASSSTSIETQYFGPGTRLLVL.

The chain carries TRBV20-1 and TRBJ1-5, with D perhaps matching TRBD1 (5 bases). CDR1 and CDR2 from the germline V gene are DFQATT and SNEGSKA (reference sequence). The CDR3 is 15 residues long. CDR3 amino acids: CSSQSGGRGNQPQHF. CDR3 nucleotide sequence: TGCAGCTCCCAGTCCGGGGGAAGAGGCAATCAGCCCCAGCATTTT.

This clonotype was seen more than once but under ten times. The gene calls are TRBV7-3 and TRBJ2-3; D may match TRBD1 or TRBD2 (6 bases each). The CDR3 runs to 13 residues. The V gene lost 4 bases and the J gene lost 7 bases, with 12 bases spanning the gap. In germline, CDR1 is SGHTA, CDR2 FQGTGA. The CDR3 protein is CASSSRGGNTQYF. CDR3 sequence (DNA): TGTGCCAGCAGCTCCCGAGGGGGGAATACGCAGTATTTT.

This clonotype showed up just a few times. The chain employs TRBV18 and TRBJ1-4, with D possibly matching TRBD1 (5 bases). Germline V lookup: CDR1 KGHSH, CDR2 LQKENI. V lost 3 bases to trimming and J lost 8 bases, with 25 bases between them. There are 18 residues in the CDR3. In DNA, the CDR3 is TGTGCCAGCTCACCGCGGGCGCAGGGCTATCAGGCTGGCGAAAAACTGTTTTTT. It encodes CASSPRAQGYQAGEKLFF.

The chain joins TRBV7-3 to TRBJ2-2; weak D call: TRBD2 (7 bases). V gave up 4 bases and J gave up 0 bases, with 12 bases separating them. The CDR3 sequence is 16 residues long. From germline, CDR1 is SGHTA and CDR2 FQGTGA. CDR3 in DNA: TGTGCCAGCAGCTCCTTGGGGGGGCCGAACACCGGGGAGCTGTTTTTT. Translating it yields CASSSLGGPNTGELFF.

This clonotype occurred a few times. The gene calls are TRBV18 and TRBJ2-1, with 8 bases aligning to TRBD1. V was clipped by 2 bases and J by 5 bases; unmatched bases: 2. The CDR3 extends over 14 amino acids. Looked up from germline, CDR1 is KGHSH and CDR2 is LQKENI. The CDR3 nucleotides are TGTGCCAGCTCACCAACGGACAGGGACAATGAGCAGTTCTTC. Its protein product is CASSPTDRDNEQFF.

The CDR3 loop reads CASSLEGGSGELFF. CDR3 nucleotide sequence: TGTGCCAGCAGCTTAGAGGGGGGTTCCGGGGAGCTGTTTTTT. The rearrangement joins TRBV7-2 to TRBJ2-2; possibly TRBD1 or TRBD2 for D (6 bases each). V was trimmed by 1 base and J by 6 bases, leaving 9 bases between them. The CDR3 loop spans 14 amino acids. The germline CDR1 and CDR2 sequences are SGHTA and FQGNSA.